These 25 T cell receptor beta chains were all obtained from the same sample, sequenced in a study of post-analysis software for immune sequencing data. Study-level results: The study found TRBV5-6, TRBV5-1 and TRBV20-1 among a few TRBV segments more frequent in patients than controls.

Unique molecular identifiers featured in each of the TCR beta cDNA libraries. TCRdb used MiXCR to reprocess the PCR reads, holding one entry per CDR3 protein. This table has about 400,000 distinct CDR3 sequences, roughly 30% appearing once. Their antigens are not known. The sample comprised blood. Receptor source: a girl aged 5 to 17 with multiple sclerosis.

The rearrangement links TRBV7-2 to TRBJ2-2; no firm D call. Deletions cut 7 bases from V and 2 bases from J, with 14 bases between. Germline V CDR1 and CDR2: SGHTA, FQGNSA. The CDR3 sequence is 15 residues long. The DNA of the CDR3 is TGTGCCAGCAACGAACAGTATGGTAACACCGGGGAGCTGTTTTTT. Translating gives CASNEQYGNTGELFF.

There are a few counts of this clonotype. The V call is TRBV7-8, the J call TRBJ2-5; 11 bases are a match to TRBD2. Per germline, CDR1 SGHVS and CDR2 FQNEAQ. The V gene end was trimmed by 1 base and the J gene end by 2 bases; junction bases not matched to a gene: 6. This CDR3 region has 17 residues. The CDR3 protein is CASSLDPSGGLQETQYF. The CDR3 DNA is TGTGCCAGCAGCTTAGACCCTAGCGGGGGGTTGCAAGAGACCCAGTACTTC. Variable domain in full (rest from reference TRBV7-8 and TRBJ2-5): GAGVSQSPRYKVAKRGQDVALRCDPISGHVSLFWYQQALGQGPEFLTYFQNEAQLDKSGLPSDRFFAERPEGSVSTLKIQRTQQEDSAVYLCASSLDPSGGLQETQYFGPGTRLLVL.

CDR3 sequence (DNA): TGTGCCAGCCTCGGGACTTACTCCTACGAGCAGTACTTC. This translates into CASLGTYSYEQYF. The J gene is TRBJ2-7, the V gene TRBV7-9, with a possible D match to TRBD2 (6 bases). The germline gives CDR1 SEHNR, CDR2 FQNEAQ (reference sequence). Trimming pared 8 bases from V and 0 bases from J, leaving 11 bases between. This CDR3 spans 13 amino acids.

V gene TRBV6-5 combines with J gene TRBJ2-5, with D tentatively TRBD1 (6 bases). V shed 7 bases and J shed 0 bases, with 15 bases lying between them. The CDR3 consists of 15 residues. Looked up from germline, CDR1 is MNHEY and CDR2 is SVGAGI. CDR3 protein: CASTDLGADQETQYF. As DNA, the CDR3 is TGTGCCAGCACCGACCTGGGGGCAGACCAAGAGACCCAGTACTTC.

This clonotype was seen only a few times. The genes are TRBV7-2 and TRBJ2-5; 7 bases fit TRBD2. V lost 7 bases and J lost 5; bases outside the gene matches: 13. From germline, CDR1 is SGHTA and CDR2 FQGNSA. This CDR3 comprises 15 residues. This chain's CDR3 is CASTSRGGVRETQYF. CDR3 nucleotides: TGTGCCAGCACCAGCCGGGGAGGGGTGCGGGAGACCCAGTACTTC.

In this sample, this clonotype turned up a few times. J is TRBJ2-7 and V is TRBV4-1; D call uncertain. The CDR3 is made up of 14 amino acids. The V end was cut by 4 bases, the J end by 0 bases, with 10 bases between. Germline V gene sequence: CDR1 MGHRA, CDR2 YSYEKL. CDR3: CASSRGESSYEQYF. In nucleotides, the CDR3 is TGCGCCAGCAGCCGGGGTGAGAGCTCCTACGAGCAGTACTTC.

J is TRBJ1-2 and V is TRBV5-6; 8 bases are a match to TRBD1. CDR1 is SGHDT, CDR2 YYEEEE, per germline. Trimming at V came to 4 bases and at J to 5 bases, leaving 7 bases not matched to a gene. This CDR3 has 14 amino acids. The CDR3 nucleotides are TGTGCCAGCAGCCTTACGCAGGGGGCTTATGGCTACACCTTC. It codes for CASSLTQGAYGYTF.

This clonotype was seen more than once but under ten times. The CDR3 loop reads CASSQNRVVKNIQYF. In DNA form, the CDR3 reads TGCGCCAGCAGCCAAAACAGGGTTGTCAAAAACATTCAGTACTTC. The chain combines TRBV4-3 with TRBJ2-4; D possibly corresponds to TRBD1 (6 bases). V was shortened by 2 bases and J by 3 bases, with 11 bases between the two germline ends. The CDR3 spans 15 residues. The germline gives CDR1 LGHNA, CDR2 YSLEER.

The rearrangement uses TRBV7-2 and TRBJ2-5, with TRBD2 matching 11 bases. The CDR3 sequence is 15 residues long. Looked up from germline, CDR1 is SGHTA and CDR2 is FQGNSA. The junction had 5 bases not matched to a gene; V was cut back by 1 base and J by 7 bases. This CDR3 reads CASSLGVAGGGTQYF. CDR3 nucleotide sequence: TGTGCCAGCAGCTTAGGTGTAGCGGGGGGGGGGACCCAGTACTTC.

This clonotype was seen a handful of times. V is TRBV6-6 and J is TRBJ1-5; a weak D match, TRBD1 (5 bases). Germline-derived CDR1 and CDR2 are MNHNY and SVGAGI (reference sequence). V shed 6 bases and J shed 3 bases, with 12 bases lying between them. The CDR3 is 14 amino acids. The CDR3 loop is CASSQGLSNQPQHF. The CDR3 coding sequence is TGTGCCAGCAGCCAGGGATTGTCCAATCAGCCCCAGCATTTT.

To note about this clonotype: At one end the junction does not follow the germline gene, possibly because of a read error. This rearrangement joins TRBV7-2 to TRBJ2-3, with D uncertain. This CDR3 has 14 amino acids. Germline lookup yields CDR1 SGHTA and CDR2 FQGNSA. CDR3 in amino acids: CASTMGSRTDTQYF. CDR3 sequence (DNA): TGTGCCAGCACCATGGGCTCCCGCACGGATACGCAGTATTTT. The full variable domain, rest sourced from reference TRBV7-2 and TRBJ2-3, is GAGVSQSPSNKVTEKGKDVELRCDPISGHTALYWYRQSLGQGLEFLIYFQGNSAPDKSGLPSDRFSAERTGGSVSTLTIQRTQQEDSAVYLCASTMGSRTDTQYFGPGTRLTVL.

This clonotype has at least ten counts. The CDR3 protein is CASSQDRLLLGYTF. As DNA, the CDR3 is TGCGCCAGCAGCCAAGATCGGCTCCTACTAGGCTACACCTTC. The chain recombines TRBV4-1 with TRBJ1-2, with D unresolved. Per germline, CDR1 MGHRA and CDR2 YSYEKL. This CDR3 has 14 residues. Deletions cut 0 bases from V and 8 bases from J, with 13 bases between.

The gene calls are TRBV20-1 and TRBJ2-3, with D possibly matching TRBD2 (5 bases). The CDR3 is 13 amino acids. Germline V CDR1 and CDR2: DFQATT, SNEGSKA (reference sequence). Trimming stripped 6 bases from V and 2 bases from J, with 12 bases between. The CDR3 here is CSAPRRFTDTQYF. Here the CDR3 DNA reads TGCAGTGCCCCCCGGAGGTTCACAGATACGCAGTATTTT.

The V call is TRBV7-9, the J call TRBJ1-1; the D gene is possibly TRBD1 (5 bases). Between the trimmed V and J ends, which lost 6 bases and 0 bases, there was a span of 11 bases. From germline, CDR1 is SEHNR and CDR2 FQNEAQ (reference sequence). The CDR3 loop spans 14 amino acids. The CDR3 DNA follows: TGTGCCAGCAGTGGAGGGACCCTGAACACTGAAGCTTTCTTT. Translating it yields CASSGGTLNTEAFF.

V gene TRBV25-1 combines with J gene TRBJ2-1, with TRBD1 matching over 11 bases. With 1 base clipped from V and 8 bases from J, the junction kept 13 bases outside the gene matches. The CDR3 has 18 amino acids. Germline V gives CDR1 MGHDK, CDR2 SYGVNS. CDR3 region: CASSEWEAGQGAWDEQFF. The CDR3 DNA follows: TGTGCCAGCAGTGAATGGGAGGCAGGACAGGGGGCTTGGGATGAGCAGTTCTTC.

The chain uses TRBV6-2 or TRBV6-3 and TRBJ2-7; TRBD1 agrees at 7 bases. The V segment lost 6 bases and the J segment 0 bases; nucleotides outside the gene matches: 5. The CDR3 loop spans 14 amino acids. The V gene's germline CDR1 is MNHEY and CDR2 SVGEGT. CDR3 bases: TGTGCCAGCAGCCAGGACAGGAGCTCCTACGAGCAGTACTTC. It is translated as CASSQDRSSYEQYF.

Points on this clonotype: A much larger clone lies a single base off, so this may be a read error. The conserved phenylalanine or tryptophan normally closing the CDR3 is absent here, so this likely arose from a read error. The CDR3 reads CASSAAVYNEQFL. CDR3 nucleotide sequence: TGTGCCAGCAGCGCAGCGGTATACAATGAGCAGTTCCTC. The V call is TRBV7-3, the J call TRBJ2-1; tentatively, D is TRBD2 (5 bases). Germline V gene lookup returns CDR1 SGHTA and CDR2 FQGTGA. This CDR3 contains 13 residues. V lost 5 bases and J lost 4, with 9 bases in between.

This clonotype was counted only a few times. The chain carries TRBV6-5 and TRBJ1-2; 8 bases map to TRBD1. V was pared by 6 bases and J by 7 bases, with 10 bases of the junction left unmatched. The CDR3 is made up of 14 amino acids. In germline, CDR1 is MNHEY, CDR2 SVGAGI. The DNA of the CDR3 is TGTGCCAGCAGATCGGGACAGGAGTTTTCTGGCTACACCTTC. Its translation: CASRSGQEFSGYTF.

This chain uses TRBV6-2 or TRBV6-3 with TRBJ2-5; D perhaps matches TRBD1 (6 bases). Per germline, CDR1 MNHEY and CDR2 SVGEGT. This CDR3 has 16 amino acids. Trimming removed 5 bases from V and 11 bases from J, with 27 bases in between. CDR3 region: CASSHPPYRAAFGQYF. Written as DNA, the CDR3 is TGTGCCAGCAGTCACCCTCCCTACAGGGCCGCCTTTGGGCAGTACTTC.

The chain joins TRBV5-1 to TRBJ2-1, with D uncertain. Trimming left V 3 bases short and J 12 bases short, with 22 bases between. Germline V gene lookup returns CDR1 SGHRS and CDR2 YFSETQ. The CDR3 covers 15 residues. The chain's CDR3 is CASSSASQPGRRQFF. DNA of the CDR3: TGCGCCAGCAGCTCCGCAAGCCAACCGGGTAGGAGGCAGTTCTTC.

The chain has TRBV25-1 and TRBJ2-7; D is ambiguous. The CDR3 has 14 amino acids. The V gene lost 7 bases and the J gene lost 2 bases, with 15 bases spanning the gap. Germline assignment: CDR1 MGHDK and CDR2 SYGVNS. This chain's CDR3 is CASMPGYVPYEQYF. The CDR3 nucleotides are TGTGCCAGCATGCCCGGATACGTCCCCTACGAGCAGTACTTC.

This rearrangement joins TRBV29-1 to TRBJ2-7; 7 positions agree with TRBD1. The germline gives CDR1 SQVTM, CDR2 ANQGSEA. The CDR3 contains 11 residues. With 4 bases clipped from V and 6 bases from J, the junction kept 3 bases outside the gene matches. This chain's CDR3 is CSVVTGVEQYF. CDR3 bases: TGCAGCGTTGTCACAGGGGTCGAGCAGTACTTC.

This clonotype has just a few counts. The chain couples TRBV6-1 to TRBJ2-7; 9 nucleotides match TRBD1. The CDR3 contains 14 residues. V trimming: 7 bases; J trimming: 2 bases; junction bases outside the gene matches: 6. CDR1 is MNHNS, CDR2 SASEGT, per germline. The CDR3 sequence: CASIGTGPPYEQYF. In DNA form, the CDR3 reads TGTGCCAGCATTGGGACAGGGCCTCCCTACGAGCAGTACTTC.

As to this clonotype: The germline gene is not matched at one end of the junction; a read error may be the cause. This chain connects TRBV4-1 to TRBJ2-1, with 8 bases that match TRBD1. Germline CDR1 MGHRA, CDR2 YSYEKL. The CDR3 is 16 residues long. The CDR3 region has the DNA TGCGTCAGCAGCCAGAGTAGTGGGACAGGACACAATGAGCAGTTCTTC. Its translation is CVSSQSSGTGHNEQFF.

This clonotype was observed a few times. The CDR3 nucleotides are TGCAGTGCTAGAGATCTGAACAGCTACAATGAGCAGTTCTTC. Translating it yields CSARDLNSYNEQFF. The genes are TRBV20-1 and TRBJ2-1; no clear D gene. V was shortened by 0 bases and J by 3 bases, with 9 bases between the two germline ends. The germline V gene has CDR1 DFQATT and CDR2 SNEGSKA (reference sequence). This CDR3 is built from 14 residues.